This T cell receptor (beta chain) was found in a study of cytomegalovirus exposure and HLA in healthy donors. The PCR ran on 60 Vbeta and 13 Jbeta primers. Measured with immunoSEQ multiplex PCR; TCRdb has only the in-frame clones, and not every one. The repertoire has around 140,000 clones, around 80% of them found once; the top ten carry approximately 3.2%. This clone has only a few counts. What it binds is unknown. Overall study results and limits: Reports credit the classifier with highly specific, highly sensitive diagnosis of cytomegalovirus status. What TCR beta sequences reportedly achieved was accurate prediction of HLA-A and HLA-B alleles in most subjects.

The V gene's germline CDR1 is SNHLY and CDR2 FYNNEI. This CDR3 has 14 amino acids. V lost 4 bases to trimming and J lost 1 base; unmatched junction nucleotides: 0. What was sequenced was PBMCs. The sequence came from a man younger than 30 in good health and CMV-seropositive. The gene calls are TRBV2 and TRBJ2-2; 7 nucleotides align to TRBD1. The CDR3 loop reads CASSGTGNTGELFF. The DNA of the CDR3 is TGTGCCAGCAGTGGGACAGGGAACACCGGGGAGCTGTTTTTT.